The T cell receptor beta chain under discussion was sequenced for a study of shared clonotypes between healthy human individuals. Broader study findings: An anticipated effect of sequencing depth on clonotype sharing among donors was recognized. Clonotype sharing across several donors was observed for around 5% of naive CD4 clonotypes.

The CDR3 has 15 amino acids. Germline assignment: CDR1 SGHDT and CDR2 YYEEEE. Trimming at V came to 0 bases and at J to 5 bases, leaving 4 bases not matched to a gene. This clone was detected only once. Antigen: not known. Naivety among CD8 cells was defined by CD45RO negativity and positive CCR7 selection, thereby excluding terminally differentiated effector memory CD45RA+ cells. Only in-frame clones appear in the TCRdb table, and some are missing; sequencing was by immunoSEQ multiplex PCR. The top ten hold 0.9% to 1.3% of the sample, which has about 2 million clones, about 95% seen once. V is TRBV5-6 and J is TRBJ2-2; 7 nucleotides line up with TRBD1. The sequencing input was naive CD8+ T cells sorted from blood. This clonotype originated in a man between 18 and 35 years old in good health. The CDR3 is CASSLETGVTGELFF. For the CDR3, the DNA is TGTGCCAGCAGCTTGGAAACAGGGGTTACCGGGGAGCTGTTTTTT.